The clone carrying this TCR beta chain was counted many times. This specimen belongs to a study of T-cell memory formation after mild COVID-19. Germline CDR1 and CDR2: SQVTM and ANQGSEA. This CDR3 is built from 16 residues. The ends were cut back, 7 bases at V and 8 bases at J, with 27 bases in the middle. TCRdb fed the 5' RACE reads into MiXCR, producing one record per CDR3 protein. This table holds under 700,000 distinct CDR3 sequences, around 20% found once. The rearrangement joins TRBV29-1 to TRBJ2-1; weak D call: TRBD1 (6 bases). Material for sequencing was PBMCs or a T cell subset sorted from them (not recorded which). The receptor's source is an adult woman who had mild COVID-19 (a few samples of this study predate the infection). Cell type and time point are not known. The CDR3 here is CSAVGDTYSSVDEQFF. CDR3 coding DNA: TGCAGCGCTGTAGGGGACACCTATAGCAGTGTCGATGAGCAGTTCTTC.